This T cell receptor (beta chain) appears in the sequencing data of a study of blood T cell repertoires in COVID-19. Study information: Samples taken during acute and convalescent COVID-19 were collected in the United States, Italy and Spain. PBMCs, B-cell-depleted T cells, or T cells provided the cDNA or gDNA that made up the material.

Produced via immunoSEQ multiplex PCR; TCRdb's table is partial and in-frame only. The sample holds a few hundred thousand clones; about 86% are singletons and the top ten take 6.2%. The sample was peripheral blood. The source of this sequence is a man aged 55-75 years with acute or convalescent COVID-19.

The CDR3 protein is CASSRIGGSEQFF. The CDR3 nucleotides read TGTGCCAGCAGCCGGATCGGAGGTTCTGAGCAGTTCTTC. The chain has TRBV7-3 and TRBJ2-1; tentative D call: TRBD2 (5 bases). V lost 5 bases, J lost 9 bases, and 14 bases lay in between. The CDR3 covers 13 residues. Germline V gene data show CDR1 as SGHTA and CDR2 as FQGTGA.